This T cell receptor (beta chain) was sequenced during a study of shared clonotypes between healthy human individuals. Study information: There were three CD4 naive, three CD4 memory, two CD8 naive and one CD8 memory plates per donor. The study's findings and limits: Donor scarcity curtailed the genetic and exposure-history diversity represented herein.

The germline V gene encodes CDR1 SQVTM and CDR2 ANQGSEA. The CDR3 totals 15 residues. V was trimmed by 6 bases and J by 2 bases, leaving 19 bases between them. To note about this clone: Antigen: not known.

CD45RO+ cells went into CD8 memory alongside CCR7-negative CD45RA+ TemRA cells. Sequencing used immunoSEQ multiplex PCR; TCRdb keeps in-frame clones, though not all of them. The table shows 650,000 to 700,000 clones, with 90% occurring only once. This clonotype originated in a man aged 18 to 29 in good health. Some clones in this sample may be carry-over from other donors' samples. The V gene is TRBV29-1, the J gene TRBJ1-2, with a weak D call TRBD1 (5 bases). The sequenced material came from memory CD8+ T cells from PBMCs. Noted subset: CD45RO+ cells pooled with CCR7-negative TemRA cells. CDR3 in DNA: TGCAGCGTGGACATTCCGGGACTCCGCAACTATGGCTACACCTTC. It specifies CSVDIPGLRNYGYTF.